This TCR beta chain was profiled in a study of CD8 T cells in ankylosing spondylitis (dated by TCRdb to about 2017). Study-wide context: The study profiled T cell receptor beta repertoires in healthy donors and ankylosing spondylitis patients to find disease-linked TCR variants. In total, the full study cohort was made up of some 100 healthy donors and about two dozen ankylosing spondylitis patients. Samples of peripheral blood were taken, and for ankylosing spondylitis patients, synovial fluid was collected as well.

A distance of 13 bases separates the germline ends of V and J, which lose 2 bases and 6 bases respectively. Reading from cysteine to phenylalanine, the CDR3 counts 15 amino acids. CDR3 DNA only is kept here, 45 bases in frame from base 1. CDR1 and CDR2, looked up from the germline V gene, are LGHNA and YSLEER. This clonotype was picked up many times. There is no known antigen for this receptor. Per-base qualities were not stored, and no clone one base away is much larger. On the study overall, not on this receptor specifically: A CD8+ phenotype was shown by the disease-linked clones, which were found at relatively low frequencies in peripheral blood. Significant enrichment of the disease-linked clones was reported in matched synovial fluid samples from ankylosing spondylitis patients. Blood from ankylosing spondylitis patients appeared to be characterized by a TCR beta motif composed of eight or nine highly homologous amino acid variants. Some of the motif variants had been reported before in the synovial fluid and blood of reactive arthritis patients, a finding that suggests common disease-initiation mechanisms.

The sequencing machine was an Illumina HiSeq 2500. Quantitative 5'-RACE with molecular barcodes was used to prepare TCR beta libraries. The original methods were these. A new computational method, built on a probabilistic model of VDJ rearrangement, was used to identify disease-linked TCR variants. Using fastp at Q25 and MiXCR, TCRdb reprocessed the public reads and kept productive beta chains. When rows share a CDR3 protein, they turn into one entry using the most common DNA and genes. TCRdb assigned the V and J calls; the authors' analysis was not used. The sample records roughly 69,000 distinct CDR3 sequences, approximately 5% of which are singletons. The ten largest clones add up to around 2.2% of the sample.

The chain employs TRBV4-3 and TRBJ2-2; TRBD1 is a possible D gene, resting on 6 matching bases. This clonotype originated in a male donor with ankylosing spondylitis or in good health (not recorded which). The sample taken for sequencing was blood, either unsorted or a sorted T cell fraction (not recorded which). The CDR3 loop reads CASSQRGQGPGELFF. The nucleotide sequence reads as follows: TGCGCCAGCAGCCAAAGGGGTCAGGGGCCCGGGGAGCTGTTTTTT.